The 6 T cell receptor beta chains given below trace back to one sample, sequenced in a study of T cell responses to AZD1222 COVID-19 vaccine. TCRdb's copy holds only in-frame clones and misses some; the assay was immunoSEQ multiplex PCR. Of some 200,000 clones listed, about 88% were seen once; the top ten hold about 25%. The material was peripheral blood, obtained 28 days after the second AZD1222 dose. The receptors originated from an adult who received the AZD1222 COVID-19 vaccine.

This clone was found a few times. The chain carries TRBV2 and TRBJ1-5; possibly TRBD1 for D (5 bases). Germline V gene lookup returns CDR1 SNHLY and CDR2 FYNNEI. The ends were cut back, 6 bases at V and 4 bases at J, with 10 bases in the middle. CDR3 size: 13 residues. CDR3 in amino acids: CASRGGGNQPQHF. CDR3 sequence (DNA): TGTGCCAGCAGGGGGGGAGGTAATCAGCCCCAGCATTTT.

The chain carries TRBV18 and TRBJ2-1, with D perhaps TRBD2 (5 bases). The V end lost 2 bases, the J end lost 10 bases, and 9 bases lay between the germline ends. This CDR3 is built from 12 residues. Germline V gene sequence: CDR1 KGHSH, CDR2 LQKENI. CDR3 coding DNA: TGTGCCAGCTCACCAATCGGGGAGGAGCAGTTCTTC. Translated: CASSPIGEEQFF.

This chain connects TRBV2 to TRBJ1-5; D possibly corresponds to TRBD1 (5 bases). The CDR3 has 14 residues. CDR1 and CDR2 from the germline V gene are SNHLY and FYNNEI. Trimming shortened V by 6 bases and J by 2 bases, and 11 bases separated the two germline ends. CDR3 nucleotides: TGTGCCAGCAGAGCCCGCAGGGGCAATCAGCCCCAGCATTTT. Translating gives CASRARRGNQPQHF.

V usage is TRBV30 and J usage is TRBJ2-7; 8 positions agree with TRBD2. The length of the CDR3 is 13 residues. J lost 5 bases, V lost 0 bases, and 3 bases had no gene match. Germline-derived CDR1 and CDR2 are GTSNPN and SVGIG (reference sequence). The CDR3 region has the DNA TGTGCCTGGAGTGTAGCGGGGGCCCACGAGCAGTACTTC. This codes for CAWSVAGAHEQYF.

V usage is TRBV5-4 and J usage is TRBJ2-3; D tentatively reads TRBD1 or TRBD2 (6 bases each). The germline V gene has CDR1 SGHNT and CDR2 YYREEE (reference sequence). With 4 bases removed from V and 2 bases from J, the gap between germline ends came to 20 bases. This CDR3 has 17 residues. CDR3 amino acids: CASSEPRGRWATDTQYF. The CDR3 nucleotides read TGTGCCAGCAGCGAACCTCGGGGGCGGTGGGCCACAGATACGCAGTATTTT. The complete variable domain, with remaining parts taken from reference TRBV5-4 and TRBJ2-3, reads ETGVTQSPTHLIKTRGQQVTLRCSSQSGHNTVSWYQQALGQGPQFIFQYYREEENGRGNFPPRFSGLQFPNYSSELNVNALELDDSALYLCASSEPRGRWATDTQYFGPGTRLTVL.

The V call is TRBV28, the J call TRBJ2-7; D may correspond to TRBD1 or TRBD2 (5 bases each). The V end was cut by 2 bases, the J end by 1 base, with 12 bases between. Germline-derived CDR1 and CDR2 are MDHEN and SYDVKM. The CDR3 contains 15 residues. This CDR3 is CASSLRGAGSYEQYF. The CDR3 nucleotides read TGTGCCAGCAGTTTAAGAGGGGCAGGGTCCTACGAGCAGTACTTC.